This T cell receptor beta chain was sequenced in a study of T cell clones after liver transplantation. As for the study in general: TCRbeta sequencing after a pre-transplant mixed lymphocyte reaction identified graft-donor-reactive clones, later tracked in post-transplant blood.

As regards this clone: Its antigen is not known.

Looked up from germline, CDR1 is SGHRS and CDR2 is YFSETQ. V lost 3 bases, J lost 5 bases, and 17 bases lay in between. The CDR3 has 15 residues. Produced via immunoSEQ multiplex PCR; TCRdb's table is partial and in-frame only. This sample has about 58,000 clones; about 70% occur once, and the top ten carry approximately 2.8%. General study points: Conclusions were preliminary, with small, heterogeneous patient groups.

The receptor was isolated from a human patient who received a liver transplant. Some T cells may be transferred from the graft donor. The J gene is TRBJ2-5, the V gene TRBV5-1; D remains unclear. The sample in question was CD4+ T cells from blood, obtained at the approximately 16-month timepoint. The CDR3 DNA reads TGCGCCAGCAGCTCCTACAGCGTTCTAGGGGAGACCCAGTACTTC. Residues: CASSSYSVLGETQYF.